This T cell receptor beta chain was retrieved from a study of T cells in tuberculosis. Generated by immunoSEQ multiplex PCR, the TCRdb table keeps only in-frame clones and is missing some. This sample yields about 43,000 clones, of which around 94% are seen a single time; about 2% belongs to the top ten. V was pared by 2 bases and J by 0 bases, with 10 bases between. The length of the CDR3 is 15 residues. The germline V gene encodes CDR1 MNHEY and CDR2 SMNVEV (reference sequence). The rearrangement links TRBV27 to TRBJ1-1; possible D gene TRBD1, 5 bases. Source material: PBMCs. The TCR sequence derives from a donor aged 10-30 years with latent tuberculosis or without tuberculosis infection. Some clones in this sample may be carry-over from other donors' samples. The DNA for the CDR3 is TGTGCCAGCAGTTTAGCGCAGGGATTGAACACTGAAGCTTTCTTT. This translates into CASSLAQGLNTEAFF.